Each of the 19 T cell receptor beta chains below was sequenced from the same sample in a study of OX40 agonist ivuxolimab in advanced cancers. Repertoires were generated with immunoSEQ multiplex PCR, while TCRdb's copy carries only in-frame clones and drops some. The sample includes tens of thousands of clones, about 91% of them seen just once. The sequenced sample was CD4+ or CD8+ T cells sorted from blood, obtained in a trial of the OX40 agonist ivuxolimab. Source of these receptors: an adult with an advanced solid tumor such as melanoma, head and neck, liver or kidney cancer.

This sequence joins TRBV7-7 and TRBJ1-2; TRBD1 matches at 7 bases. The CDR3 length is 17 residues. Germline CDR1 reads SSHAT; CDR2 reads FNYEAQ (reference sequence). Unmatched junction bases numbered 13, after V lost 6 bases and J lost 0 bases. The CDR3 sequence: CASRPVGGQFPNYGYTF. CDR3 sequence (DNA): TGTGCCAGCAGACCCGTCGGGGGACAGTTTCCTAACTATGGCTACACCTTC.

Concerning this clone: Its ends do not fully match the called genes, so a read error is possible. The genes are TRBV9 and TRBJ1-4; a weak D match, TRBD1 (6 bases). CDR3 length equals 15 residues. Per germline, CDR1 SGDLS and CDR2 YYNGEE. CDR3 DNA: TGTGCCAGCAGCCCAGGAATTGGAGGGGGTGAAGAACTGTTTTTT. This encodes CASSPGIGGGEELFF.

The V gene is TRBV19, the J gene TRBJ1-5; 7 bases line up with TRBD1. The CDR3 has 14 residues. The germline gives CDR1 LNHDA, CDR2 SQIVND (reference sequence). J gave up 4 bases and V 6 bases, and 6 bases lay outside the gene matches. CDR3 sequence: CASSWGQINQPQHF. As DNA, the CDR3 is TGTGCCAGTAGCTGGGGACAGATAAATCAGCCCCAGCATTTT. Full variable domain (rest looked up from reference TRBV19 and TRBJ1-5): DGGITQSPKYLFRKEGQNVTLSCEQNLNHDAMYWYRQDPGQGLRLIYYSQIVNDFQKGDIAEGYSVSREKKESFPLTVTSAQKNPTAFYLCASSWGQINQPQHFGDGTRLSIL.

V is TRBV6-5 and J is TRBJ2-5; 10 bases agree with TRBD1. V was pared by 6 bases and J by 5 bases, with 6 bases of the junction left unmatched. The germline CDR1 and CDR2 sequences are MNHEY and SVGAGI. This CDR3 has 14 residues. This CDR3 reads CASRHDRGQETQYF. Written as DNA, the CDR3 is TGTGCCAGCAGGCACGACAGGGGGCAGGAGACCCAGTACTTC.

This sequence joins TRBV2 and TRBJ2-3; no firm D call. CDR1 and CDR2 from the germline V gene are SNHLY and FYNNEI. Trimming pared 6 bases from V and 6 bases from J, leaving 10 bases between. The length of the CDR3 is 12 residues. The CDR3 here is CASSKTTDTQYF. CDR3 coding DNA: TGTGCCAGCAGCAAAACTACGGATACGCAGTATTTT.

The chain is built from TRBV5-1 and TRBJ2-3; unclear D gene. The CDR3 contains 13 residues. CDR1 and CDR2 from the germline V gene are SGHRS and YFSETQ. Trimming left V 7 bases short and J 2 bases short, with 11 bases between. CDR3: CASRTEATDTQYF. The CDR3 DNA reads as TGCGCCAGCCGAACCGAGGCCACAGATACGCAGTATTTT.

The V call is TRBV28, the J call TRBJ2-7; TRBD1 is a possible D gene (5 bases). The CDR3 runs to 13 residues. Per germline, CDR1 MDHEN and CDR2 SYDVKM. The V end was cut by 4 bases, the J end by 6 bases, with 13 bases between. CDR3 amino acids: CASSSPGHGEQYF. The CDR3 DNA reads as TGTGCCAGCAGTTCACCCGGACATGGCGAGCAGTACTTC.

The CDR3 DNA is TGTGCCAGCTCACCGGGACTAGCGGGAGCAGATACGCAGTATTTT. Protein product: CASSPGLAGADTQYF. The chain has TRBV18 and TRBJ2-3, with 14 bases fitting TRBD2. Germline CDR1 is KGHSH and CDR2 is LQKENI. This CDR3 is 15 amino acids long. V gave up 3 bases and J gave up 4 bases; unmatched junction bases: 0.

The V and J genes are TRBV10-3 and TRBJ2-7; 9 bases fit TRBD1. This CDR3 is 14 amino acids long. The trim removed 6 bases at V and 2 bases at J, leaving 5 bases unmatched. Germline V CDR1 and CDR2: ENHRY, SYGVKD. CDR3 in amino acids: CAIREGQGTYEQYF. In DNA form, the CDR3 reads TGTGCCATCAGGGAGGGACAGGGAACCTACGAGCAGTACTTC.

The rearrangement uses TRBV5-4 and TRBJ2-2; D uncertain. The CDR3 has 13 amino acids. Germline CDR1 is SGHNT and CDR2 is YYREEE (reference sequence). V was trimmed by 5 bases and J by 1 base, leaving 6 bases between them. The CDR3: CASRPENTGELFF. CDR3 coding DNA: TGTGCCAGCAGGCCAGAGAACACCGGGGAGCTGTTTTTT.

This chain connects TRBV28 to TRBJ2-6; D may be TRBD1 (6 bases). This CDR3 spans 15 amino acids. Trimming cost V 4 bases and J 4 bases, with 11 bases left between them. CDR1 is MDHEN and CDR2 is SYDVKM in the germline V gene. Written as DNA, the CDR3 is TGTGCCAGCAGTTCCGCAGGGGAAGGGGCCAACGTCCTGACTTTC. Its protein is CASSSAGEGANVLTF.

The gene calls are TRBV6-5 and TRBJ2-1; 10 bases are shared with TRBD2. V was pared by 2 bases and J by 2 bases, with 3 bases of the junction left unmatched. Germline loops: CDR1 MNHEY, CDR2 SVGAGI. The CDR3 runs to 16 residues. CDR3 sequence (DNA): TGTGCCAGCAGTTACAGCGGGACTAGCGCCTACAATGAGCAGTTCTTC. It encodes CASSYSGTSAYNEQFF.

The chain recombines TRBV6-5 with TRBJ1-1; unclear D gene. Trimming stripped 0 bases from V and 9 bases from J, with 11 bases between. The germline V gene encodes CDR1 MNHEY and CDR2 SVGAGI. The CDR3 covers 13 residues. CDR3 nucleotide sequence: TGTGCCAGCAGTTACTCGCCTGGCAGCAAAGCTTTCTTT. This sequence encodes CASSYSPGSKAFF.

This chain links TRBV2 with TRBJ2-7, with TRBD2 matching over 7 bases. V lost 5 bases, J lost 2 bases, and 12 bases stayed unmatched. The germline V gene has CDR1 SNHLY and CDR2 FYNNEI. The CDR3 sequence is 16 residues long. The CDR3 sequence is CASSKTLAERAYEQYF. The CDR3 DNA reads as TGTGCCAGCAGTAAGACTCTAGCGGAAAGGGCCTACGAGCAGTACTTC. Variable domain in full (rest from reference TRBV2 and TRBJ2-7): EPEVTQTPSHQVTQMGQEVILRCVPISNHLYFYWYRQILGQKVEFLVSFYNNEISEKSEIFDDQFSVERPDGSNFTLKIRSTKLEDSAMYFCASSKTLAERAYEQYFGPGTRLTVT.

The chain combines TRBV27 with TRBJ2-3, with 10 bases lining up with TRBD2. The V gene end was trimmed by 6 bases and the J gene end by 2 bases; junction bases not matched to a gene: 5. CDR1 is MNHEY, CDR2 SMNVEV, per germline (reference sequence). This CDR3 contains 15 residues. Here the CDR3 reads CASRFGLAATDTQYF. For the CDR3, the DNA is TGTGCCAGCAGATTCGGACTAGCGGCCACAGATACGCAGTATTTT.

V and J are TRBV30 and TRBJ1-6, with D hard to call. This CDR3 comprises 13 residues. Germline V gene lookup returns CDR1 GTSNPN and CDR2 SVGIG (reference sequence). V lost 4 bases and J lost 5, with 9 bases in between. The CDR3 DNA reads TGTGCCTGGACCGCGACCGATAATTCACCCCTCCACTTT. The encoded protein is CAWTATDNSPLHF.

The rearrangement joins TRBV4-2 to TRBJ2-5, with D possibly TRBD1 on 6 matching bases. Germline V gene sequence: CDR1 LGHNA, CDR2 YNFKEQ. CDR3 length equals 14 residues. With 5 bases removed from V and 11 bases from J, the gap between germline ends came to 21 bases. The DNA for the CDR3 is TGTGCCAGCAGCTCGGTAACACAGGGCGGAGAGCAGTACTTC. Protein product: CASSSVTQGGEQYF.

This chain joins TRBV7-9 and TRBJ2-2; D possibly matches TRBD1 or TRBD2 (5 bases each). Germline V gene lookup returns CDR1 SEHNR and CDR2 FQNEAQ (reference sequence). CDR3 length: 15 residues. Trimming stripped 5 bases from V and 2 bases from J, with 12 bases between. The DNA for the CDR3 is TGTGCCAGCAGCCCGAGGGGCAGCAACACCGGGGAGCTGTTTTTT. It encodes CASSPRGSNTGELFF.

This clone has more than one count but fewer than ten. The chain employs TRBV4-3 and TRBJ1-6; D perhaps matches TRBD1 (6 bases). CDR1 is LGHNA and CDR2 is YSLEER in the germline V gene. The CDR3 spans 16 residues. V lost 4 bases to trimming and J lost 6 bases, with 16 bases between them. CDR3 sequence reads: CASSRQQGLTNSPLHF. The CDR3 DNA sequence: TGCGCCAGCAGCCGACAACAGGGACTTACTAATTCACCCCTCCACTTT.